Listed below are T cell receptor beta chains from one sample, sequenced in a study of blood T cell repertoires in COVID-19. Here immunoSEQ multiplex PCR was the method, and the copy in TCRdb shows in-frame clones only, minus some. The sample holds 77,000 or so clones, about 85% seen once. Sequenced material: peripheral blood. All receptors come from a man older than 75 with acute or convalescent COVID-19. CDR3s include the opening cysteine and the closing phenylalanine or tryptophan. The D gene is left open where the match is weak. A clone size is listed for some rows: how often the clone was seen (once, few, many), or a class if it is expanded.

>TRBV6-5|NA|NA|TRBJ2-7
CASRQGLDYEQYF
TGTGCCAGCAGACAAGGACTGGACTACGAGCAGTACTTC
>TRBV19|NA|TRBD1|TRBJ1-4
CASTTGTGAEKLFF
TGTGCCAGTACCACCGGGACAGGGGCTGAAAAACTGTTTTTT
>TRBV24-1|NA|TRBD1|TRBJ2-7
CATSDSTGGKTYEQYF
TGTGCCACCAGTGATTCTACAGGGGGCAAGACCTACGAGCAGTACTTC
>TRBV13|NA|TRBD2|TRBJ2-1
CASSPGLARRNEQFF
TGTGCCAGCAGCCCGGGACTAGCGAGGCGCAATGAGCAGTTCTTC
>TRBV6-2/TRBV6-3|NA|NA|TRBJ2-7
CASSYTGPYEQYF
TGTGCCAGCAGTTATACGGGTCCCTACGAGCAGTACTTC
>TRBV3-1/TRBV3-2|NA|NA|TRBJ1-1
CASSQETRGEAFF
TGTGCCAGCAGCCAAGAAACCAGGGGCGAAGCTTTCTTT
>TRBV19|NA|NA|TRBJ1-6
CASTGELSPLHF
TGTGCCAGTACTGGTGAGCTTTCACCCCTCCACTTT
>TRBV2|once|TRBD2|TRBJ2-3
CASSGGLAGSSTQYF
TGTGCCAGCAGTGGGGGTCTAGCGGGGTCTTCTACGCAGTATTTT
>TRBV10-2|NA|NA|TRBJ2-2
CASSPTGAGELFF
TGCGCCAGCAGTCCCACTGGAGCCGGGGAGCTGTTTTTT
>TRBV9|NA|TRBD1|TRBJ2-6
CASSGQGPDSGANVLTF
TGTGCCAGCAGCGGACAGGGGCCTGACTCTGGGGCCAACGTCCTGACTTTC
>TRBV7-6|NA|TRBD2|TRBJ2-5
CASSGLVQETQYF
TGTGCCAGCAGCGGACTAGTCCAAGAGACCCAGTACTTC
>TRBV18|NA|TRBD1|TRBJ2-7
CASSSGTGVNYEQYF
TGTGCCAGCTCGTCCGGGACAGGGGTAAACTACGAGCAGTACTTC
>TRBV25-1|NA|NA|TRBJ1-1
CASSPRQNTEAFF
TGTGCCAGCAGTCCTCGACAGAACACTGAAGCTTTCTTT
>TRBV7-2|NA|NA|TRBJ2-5
CASSLAPTRGETQYF
TGTGCCAGCAGCTTAGCCCCGACTAGAGGAGAGACCCAGTACTTC
>TRBV4-1|NA|TRBD2|TRBJ2-3
CASSRKTSGGSSSTDTQYF
TGCGCCAGCAGCCGAAAGACTAGCGGGGGATCTTCTAGCACAGATACGCAGTATTTT
>TRBV6-2/TRBV6-3|NA|NA|TRBJ1-4
CASSYKGDEKLFF
TGTGCCAGCAGTTACAAAGGGGATGAAAAACTGTTTTTT
>TRBV27|NA|NA|TRBJ2-1
CASSLAGSSYNEQFF
TGTGCCAGCAGTTTAGCGGGTAGCTCCTACAATGAGCAGTTCTTC
>TRBV7-3|once|NA|TRBJ1-3
CASGRGSGNTIYF
TGTGCCAGCGGGAGAGGCTCTGGAAACACCATATATTTT
>TRBV19|NA|NA|TRBJ1-1
CASSGGQLNTEAFF
TGTGCCAGTAGTGGTGGGCAGCTCAACACTGAAGCTTTCTTT
>TRBV5-1|NA|TRBD2|TRBJ2-1
CASSLSGGATGEQFF
TGCGCCAGCAGCTTGTCGGGGGGGGCGACGGGTGAGCAGTTCTTC
>TRBV7-9|NA|TRBD1|TRBJ1-1
CASSSGQGVIEAFF
TGTGCCAGCAGTTCTGGACAGGGGGTAATTGAAGCTTTCTTT
>TRBV5-1|few|TRBD1|TRBJ2-1
CASSFGQGIGNEQFF
TGCGCCAGCAGCTTCGGACAGGGGATCGGCAATGAGCAGTTCTTC
>TRBV6-5|NA|TRBD1|TRBJ1-4
CASRGQGGEKLFF
TGTGCCAGCCGGGGACAGGGTGGGGAAAAACTGTTTTTT
>TRBV7-9|few|NA|TRBJ1-3
CASSPLGGARGNTIYF
TGTGCCAGCAGCCCCCTTGGGGGCGCGAGAGGAAACACCATATATTTT
>TRBV30|NA|NA|TRBJ1-2
CAWEKLPTNYGYTF
TGTGCCTGGGAAAAGCTCCCCACTAACTATGGCTACACCTTC
>TRBV3-1/TRBV3-2|NA|TRBD1|TRBJ2-7
CASSPRDRGTYEQYF
TGTGCCAGCAGTCCCCGGGACAGGGGCACCTACGAGCAGTACTTC
>TRBV18|few|NA|TRBJ2-2
CASSPGDSTGELFF
TGTGCCAGCTCGCCGGGAGATTCCACCGGGGAGCTGTTTTTT
>TRBV7-9|NA|TRBD2|TRBJ2-3
CASSRRGGLSTDTQYF
TGTGCCAGCAGCCGCCGGGGGGGGCTTAGCACAGATACGCAGTATTTT
>TRBV28|once|NA|TRBJ1-5
CASSFGGAGDQPQHF
TGTGCCAGCAGTTTTGGGGGGGCCGGAGATCAGCCCCAGCATTTT
>TRBV30|few|NA|TRBJ2-6
CAWWAPPSGANVLTF
TGTGCCTGGTGGGCCCCTCCTTCTGGGGCCAACGTCCTGACTTTC
>TRBV4-3|NA|TRBD2|TRBJ2-1
CASSQVPGGNEQFF
TGCGCCAGCAGCCAAGTACCGGGGGGCAATGAGCAGTTCTTC
>TRBV24-1|NA|NA|TRBJ1-1
CATSDPDITEAFF
TGTGCCACCAGTGATCCAGATATCACTGAAGCTTTCTTT
>TRBV29-1|NA|TRBD1|TRBJ1-1
CSVIGTGGFGTEAFF
TGCAGCGTCATAGGGACAGGGGGCTTTGGCACTGAAGCTTTCTTT
>TRBV5-1|NA|TRBD2|TRBJ2-3
CASSPGTSGDFTDTQYF
TGCGCCAGCAGCCCCGGGACTAGCGGAGACTTCACAGATACGCAGTATTTT
>TRBV5-1|NA|TRBD2|TRBJ2-1
CASSPSSGSLYNEQFF
TGCGCCAGCAGCCCCTCTAGCGGGAGCCTTTACAATGAGCAGTTCTTC
>TRBV5-1|NA|TRBD2|TRBJ2-5
CASSPAAGGFGTQYF
TGCGCCAGCAGCCCGGCCGCGGGAGGGTTCGGGACCCAGTACTTC
>TRBV28|once|NA|TRBJ1-3
CASSRRSSGNTIYF
TGTGCCAGCAGTCGACGGAGCTCTGGAAACACCATATATTTT